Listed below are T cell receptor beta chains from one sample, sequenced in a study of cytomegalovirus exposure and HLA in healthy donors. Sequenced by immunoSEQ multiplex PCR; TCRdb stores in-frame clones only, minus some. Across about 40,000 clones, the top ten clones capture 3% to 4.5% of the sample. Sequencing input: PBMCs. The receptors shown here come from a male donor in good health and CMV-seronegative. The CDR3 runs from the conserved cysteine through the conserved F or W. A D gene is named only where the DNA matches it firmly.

cdr3_nt: TGTGCCATCAGTGACCTTACAGGTAACTACTACGAGCAGTACTTC
cdr3_aa: CAISDLTGNYYEQYF
v_call: TRBV10-3
d_call: .
cdr3_length: 15
j_call: TRBJ2-7

cdr3_nt: TGTGCCAGCAGCGTAGGGAGCAGTCTTTCCTACGAGCAGTACTTC
cdr3_aa: CASSVGSSLSYEQYF
v_call: TRBV9
d_call: .
cdr3_length: 15
j_call: TRBJ2-7

cdr3_nt: TGTGCCAGCAGGACACTAGCGGGGGGTCCCTACGAGCAGTACTTC
cdr3_aa: CASRTLAGGPYEQYF
v_call: TRBV27
d_call: TRBD2
cdr3_length: 15
j_call: TRBJ2-7

cdr3_nt: TGTGCCAGCAGTTTGGAGGGACCCTACGAGCAGTACTTC
cdr3_aa: CASSLEGPYEQYF
v_call: TRBV28
d_call: .
cdr3_length: 13
j_call: TRBJ2-7

cdr3_nt: TGTGCCAGCAGCCAAGACTACAGGACCCACATCTACAATGAGCAGTTCTTC
cdr3_aa: CASSQDYRTHIYNEQFF
v_call: TRBV14
d_call: .
cdr3_length: 17
j_call: TRBJ2-1

cdr3_nt: TGTGCCAGCAGCTCAATTCCCGGGACAGGGGGCACCGGGGAGCTGTTTTTT
cdr3_aa: CASSSIPGTGGTGELFF
v_call: TRBV5-6
d_call: TRBD1
cdr3_length: 17
j_call: TRBJ2-2

cdr3_nt: TGTGCCAGCAGCTCGGATGGGGGGACCCGGGACAGGACCTACTCGAGTGGGGCTTTCTTT
cdr3_aa: CASSSDGGTRDRTYSSGAFF
v_call: TRBV5-4
d_call: TRBD1
cdr3_length: 20
j_call: TRBJ1-1

cdr3_nt: TGCGCCAGCAGTACGTCAAGGGGGCAAACTGAAGCTTTCTTT
cdr3_aa: CASSTSRGQTEAFF
v_call: TRBV10-2
d_call: TRBD1
cdr3_length: 14
j_call: TRBJ1-1

cdr3_nt: TGTGCCAGCAGCCCCGGGACTAGGGGCACAGATACGCAGTATTTT
cdr3_aa: CASSPGTRGTDTQYF
v_call: TRBV7-9
d_call: TRBD2
cdr3_length: 15
j_call: TRBJ2-3

cdr3_nt: TGTGCCAGCAGTGAAGAGAGGGCAGGGGGTAGCGAGCAGTACTTC
cdr3_aa: CASSEERAGGSEQYF
v_call: TRBV2
d_call: TRBD1
cdr3_length: 15
j_call: TRBJ2-7

cdr3_nt: TGCGCCAGCAGCTTGGTTGCGGGGGGCCGCACAGATACGCAGTATTTT
cdr3_aa: CASSLVAGGRTDTQYF
v_call: TRBV5-1
d_call: TRBD2
cdr3_length: 16
j_call: TRBJ2-3

cdr3_nt: TGTGCCAGCAGGAAGCTGGGAGGGAGCAATCAGCCCCAGCATTTT
cdr3_aa: CASRKLGGSNQPQHF
v_call: TRBV2
d_call: .
cdr3_length: 15
j_call: TRBJ1-5

cdr3_nt: TGTGCCAGCTCACCTATTGCCCTACGAGGGAACACTGAAGCTTTCTTT
cdr3_aa: CASSPIALRGNTEAFF
v_call: TRBV18
d_call: .
cdr3_length: 16
j_call: TRBJ1-1

cdr3_nt: TGCGCCAGCAGCTTGGGACTAGCAACAGATACGCAGTATTTT
cdr3_aa: CASSLGLATDTQYF
v_call: TRBV5-1
d_call: TRBD2
cdr3_length: 14
j_call: TRBJ2-3

cdr3_nt: TGTGCCAGCAGAACAGGGGGCTCTGGCTACACCTTC
cdr3_aa: CASRTGGSGYTF
v_call: TRBV28
d_call: TRBD1
cdr3_length: 12
j_call: TRBJ1-2

cdr3_nt: TGTGCCAGCAGCTTCCTAGCGGGGGGCTCCTACGAGCAGTACTTC
cdr3_aa: CASSFLAGGSYEQYF
v_call: TRBV5-4
d_call: TRBD2
cdr3_length: 15
j_call: TRBJ2-7

cdr3_nt: TGCGCCAGCAGCTTGGGGGAGCGAGCCGTTGAAGCTTTCTTT
cdr3_aa: CASSLGERAVEAFF
v_call: TRBV5-1
d_call: .
cdr3_length: 14
j_call: TRBJ1-1

cdr3_nt: TGTGCCAGTACCGATTCGGGGAGAGGCAGGGGAACCACCGGGGAGCTGTTTTTT
cdr3_aa: CASTDSGRGRGTTGELFF
v_call: TRBV19
d_call: .
cdr3_length: 18
j_call: TRBJ2-2

cdr3_nt: TGTGCCAGCAGTCAGGTCAACCAAGAGACCCAGTACTTC
cdr3_aa: CASSQVNQETQYF
v_call: TRBV6-5
d_call: .
cdr3_length: 13
j_call: TRBJ2-5

cdr3_nt: TGTGCCAGTAGTATCGGAAGCGGGGGATTCTACGAGCAGTACTTC
cdr3_aa: CASSIGSGGFYEQYF
v_call: TRBV19
d_call: TRBD2
cdr3_length: 15
j_call: TRBJ2-7

cdr3_nt: TGTGCCAGCAGCTTAGGCAGGGGAGACAATGAGCAGTTCTTC
cdr3_aa: CASSLGRGDNEQFF
v_call: TRBV5-6
d_call: .
cdr3_length: 14
j_call: TRBJ2-1

cdr3_nt: TGTGCCAGCAGCCCACGTCCCGGGACTAGCTGGAGTAGCACAGATACGCAGTATTTT
cdr3_aa: CASSPRPGTSWSSTDTQYF
v_call: TRBV14
d_call: TRBD2
cdr3_length: 19
j_call: TRBJ2-3

cdr3_nt: TGTGCCAGCAGTCTCAGGGAGGGTAATTCACCCCTCCACTTT
cdr3_aa: CASSLREGNSPLHF
v_call: TRBV27
d_call: .
cdr3_length: 14
j_call: TRBJ1-6

cdr3_nt: TGTGCTAGTGGGCTAGCGGGGGGCCTGACAGATACGCAGTATTTT
cdr3_aa: CASGLAGGLTDTQYF
v_call: TRBV12-5
d_call: TRBD2
cdr3_length: 15
j_call: TRBJ2-3

cdr3_nt: TGTGCCAGTAGTTTCTCGGACAGGGGGCATAACCAGCCCCAGCATTTT
cdr3_aa: CASSFSDRGHNQPQHF
v_call: TRBV19
d_call: TRBD1
cdr3_length: 16
j_call: TRBJ1-5

cdr3_nt: TGTGCCAGCAGCTTAAATAGACAAACTGAAGCTTTCTTT
cdr3_aa: CASSLNRQTEAFF
v_call: TRBV7-8
d_call: .
cdr3_length: 13
j_call: TRBJ1-1

cdr3_nt: TGTGCCAGCAGCTCCCGGACAGGGAGGCGGGATAGGACTGAAGCTTTCTTT
cdr3_aa: CASSSRTGRRDRTEAFF
v_call: TRBV7-2
d_call: TRBD1
cdr3_length: 17
j_call: TRBJ1-1

cdr3_nt: TGTGCCAGCAGCCCGAGGACAGGGGCGAGTGTGGCTTTCTTT
cdr3_aa: CASSPRTGASVAFF
v_call: TRBV5-4
d_call: TRBD1
cdr3_length: 14
j_call: TRBJ1-1

cdr3_nt: TGTGCCAGCAACCCTTCTGGACTAGCGGGGGACCAATCCTACAATGAGCAGTTCTTC
cdr3_aa: CASNPSGLAGDQSYNEQFF
v_call: TRBV7-9
d_call: TRBD2
cdr3_length: 19
j_call: TRBJ2-1

cdr3_nt: TGTGCCAGCAGCCTGACAGGGGAGGACACTGAAGCTTTCTTT
cdr3_aa: CASSLTGEDTEAFF
v_call: TRBV7-9
d_call: TRBD1
cdr3_length: 14
j_call: TRBJ1-1

cdr3_nt: TGTGCCAGCAGCTTAGATCTCCGACCGGGGACTAGCGGGGTACAGGAGACCCAGTACTTC
cdr3_aa: CASSLDLRPGTSGVQETQYF
v_call: TRBV11-3
d_call: TRBD2
cdr3_length: 20
j_call: TRBJ2-5

cdr3_nt: TGCGCCAGCAGCCAAGAACAGGCACCCCTGACAGATACGCAGTATTTT
cdr3_aa: CASSQEQAPLTDTQYF
v_call: TRBV4-1
d_call: .
cdr3_length: 16
j_call: TRBJ2-3

cdr3_nt: TGTGCCAGCAGCTACAGGGGGTCAGGGACCCAGTACTTC
cdr3_aa: CASSYRGSGTQYF
v_call: TRBV5-8
d_call: TRBD1
cdr3_length: 13
j_call: TRBJ2-5

cdr3_nt: TGCGCCAGCAGCCCCCCCGACACTAATCAGCCCCAGCATTTT
cdr3_aa: CASSPPDTNQPQHF
v_call: TRBV4-1
d_call: .
cdr3_length: 14
j_call: TRBJ1-5

cdr3_nt: TGCAGCGTTCCGGGACAGACTAATGAAAAACTGTTTTTT
cdr3_aa: CSVPGQTNEKLFF
v_call: TRBV29-1
d_call: TRBD1
cdr3_length: 13
j_call: TRBJ1-4

cdr3_nt: TGTGCCAGCATCCCCCCGGGACAGTACGAGCAGTACTTC
cdr3_aa: CASIPPGQYEQYF
v_call: TRBV7-8
d_call: TRBD1
cdr3_length: 13
j_call: TRBJ2-7

cdr3_nt: TGTGCCAGCAGCCTCGCTAGCGGCCAAGAGACCCAGTACTTC
cdr3_aa: CASSLASGQETQYF
v_call: TRBV7-2
d_call: TRBD2
cdr3_length: 14
j_call: TRBJ2-5

cdr3_nt: TGTGCCAGTAGTACCCGCCGGGATTCACCCCTCCACTTT
cdr3_aa: CASSTRRDSPLHF
v_call: TRBV19
d_call: .
cdr3_length: 13
j_call: TRBJ1-6

cdr3_nt: TGCAGCGTTCAGGCCCAGAACACCGGGGAGCTGTTTTTT
cdr3_aa: CSVQAQNTGELFF
v_call: TRBV29-1
d_call: .
cdr3_length: 13
j_call: TRBJ2-2

cdr3_nt: TGTGCCAGCAGCTTGGGGAGGGATAATTCACCCCTCCACTTT
cdr3_aa: CASSLGRDNSPLHF
v_call: TRBV7-3
d_call: .
cdr3_length: 14
j_call: TRBJ1-6

cdr3_nt: TGTGCCTGGAGTGGAGCGGGGGGGTCCTACAATGAGCAGTTCTTC
cdr3_aa: CAWSGAGGSYNEQFF
v_call: TRBV30
d_call: TRBD2
cdr3_length: 15
j_call: TRBJ2-1

cdr3_nt: TGTGCCAGCAGCTTGAACAGGGGCTCCTACGAGCAGTACTTC
cdr3_aa: CASSLNRGSYEQYF
v_call: TRBV7-3
d_call: TRBD1
cdr3_length: 14
j_call: TRBJ2-7

cdr3_nt: TGTGCCAGCAGTTACGGAGGGAGTGATTCACCCCTCCACTTT
cdr3_aa: CASSYGGSDSPLHF
v_call: TRBV6-5
d_call: .
cdr3_length: 14
j_call: TRBJ1-6

cdr3_nt: TGCGCCAGCAGCTCATACGGGACAGAGCTTGAAGCTTTCTTT
cdr3_aa: CASSSYGTELEAFF
v_call: TRBV5-1
d_call: TRBD1
cdr3_length: 14
j_call: TRBJ1-1

cdr3_nt: TGTGCCAGCAGCTTAGTTACGGGACAGGCTTACGAGCAGTACTTC
cdr3_aa: CASSLVTGQAYEQYF
v_call: TRBV7-6
d_call: TRBD1
cdr3_length: 15
j_call: TRBJ2-7

cdr3_nt: TGCGCCAGCAGTCAGGACTTATCAAGCTCCTACAATGAGCAGTTCTTC
cdr3_aa: CASSQDLSSSYNEQFF
v_call: TRBV10-1
d_call: .
cdr3_length: 16
j_call: TRBJ2-1

cdr3_nt: TGCAGCGCTGGGGCCCGGGACAGGGTGGGAGATGAGCAGTTCTTC
cdr3_aa: CSAGARDRVGDEQFF
v_call: TRBV29-1
d_call: TRBD1
cdr3_length: 15
j_call: TRBJ2-1

cdr3_nt: TGCGCCAGCAGCTTGGGTGGGACAGCCTACGAGCAGTACTTC
cdr3_aa: CASSLGGTAYEQYF
v_call: TRBV5-1
d_call: TRBD1
cdr3_length: 14
j_call: TRBJ2-7